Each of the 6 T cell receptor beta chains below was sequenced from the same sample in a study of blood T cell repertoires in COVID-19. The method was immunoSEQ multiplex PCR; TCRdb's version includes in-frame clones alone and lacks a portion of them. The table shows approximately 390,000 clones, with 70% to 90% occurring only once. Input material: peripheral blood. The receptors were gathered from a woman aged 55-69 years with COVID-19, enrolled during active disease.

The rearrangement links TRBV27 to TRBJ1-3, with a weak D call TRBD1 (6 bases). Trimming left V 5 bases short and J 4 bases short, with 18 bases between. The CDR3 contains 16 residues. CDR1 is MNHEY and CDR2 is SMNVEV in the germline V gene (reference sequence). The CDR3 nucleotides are TGTGCCAGCAGTCCGCGTCCCCCCCAGGGGGGAAACACCATATATTTT. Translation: CASSPRPPQGGNTIYF.

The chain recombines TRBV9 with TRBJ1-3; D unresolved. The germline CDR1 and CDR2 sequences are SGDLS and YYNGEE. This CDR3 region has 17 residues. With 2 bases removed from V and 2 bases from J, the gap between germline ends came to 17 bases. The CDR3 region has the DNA TGTGCCAGCAGCGTCCTGGTTAAAGCTCACCCTGGAAACACCATATATTTT. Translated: CASSVLVKAHPGNTIYF. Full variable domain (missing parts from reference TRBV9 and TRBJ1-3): DSGVTQTPKHLITATGQRVTLRCSPRSGDLSVYWYQQSLDQGLQFLIQYYNGEERAKGNILERFSAQQFPDLHSELNLSSLELGDSALYFCASSVLVKAHPGNTIYFGEGSWLTVV.

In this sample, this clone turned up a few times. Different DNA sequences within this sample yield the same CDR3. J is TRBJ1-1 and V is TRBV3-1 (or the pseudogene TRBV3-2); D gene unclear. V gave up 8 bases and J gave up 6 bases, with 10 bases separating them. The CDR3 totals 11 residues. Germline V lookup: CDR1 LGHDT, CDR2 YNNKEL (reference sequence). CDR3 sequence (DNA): TGTGCCAGCGGCCGCGGCGCTGAAGCTTTCTTT. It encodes CASGRGAEAFF.

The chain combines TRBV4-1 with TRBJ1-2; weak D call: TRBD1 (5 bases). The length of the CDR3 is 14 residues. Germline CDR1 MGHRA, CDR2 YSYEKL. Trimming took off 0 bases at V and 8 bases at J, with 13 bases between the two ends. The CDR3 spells CASSQDRGLEGYTF. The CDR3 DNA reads TGCGCCAGCAGCCAAGATAGGGGCCTTGAGGGCTACACCTTC.

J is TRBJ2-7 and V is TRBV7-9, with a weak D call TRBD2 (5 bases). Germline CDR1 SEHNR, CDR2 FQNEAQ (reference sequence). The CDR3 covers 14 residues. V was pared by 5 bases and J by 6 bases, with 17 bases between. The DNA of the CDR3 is TGTGCCAGCAGCCCGCAGACCCTTCGGGGCGAGCAGTACTTC. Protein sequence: CASSPQTLRGEQYF. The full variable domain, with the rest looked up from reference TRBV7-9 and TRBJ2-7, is DTGVSQNPRHKITKRGQNVTFRCDPISEHNRLYWYRQTLGQGPEFLTYFQNEAQLEKSRLLSDRFSAERPKGSFSTLEIQRTEQGDSAMYLCASSPQTLRGEQYFGPGTRLTVT.

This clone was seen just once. The CDR3 coding sequence is TGCGCCAGCAGCCATACAGGGGGCGCGGAGGGCTACACCTTC. Translating gives CASSHTGGAEGYTF. The chain recombines TRBV5-1 with TRBJ1-2; 9 positions match TRBD1. Trimming cost V 4 bases and J 8 bases; bases outside gene matches: 9. This CDR3 region has 14 residues. Germline CDR1 is SGHRS and CDR2 is YFSETQ.